This TCR beta chain was profiled in a study of blood T cell repertoires in COVID-19. At the level of the study: COVID-19 samples, acute and convalescent, were from the United States, Italy and Spain. From T cells, B-cell-depleted T cells, or PBMCs came the material, which was cDNA or gDNA.

In the original analysis: Reference gene primer amplification in the assay estimated nucleated cell counts. Produced via immunoSEQ multiplex PCR; TCRdb's table is partial and in-frame only. Clonal size and the V and J genes are those of that table, whereas D and trimming came from the DNA. The sample includes about 150,000 clones, around 87% of them seen just once. Deletions cut 0 bases from V and 2 bases from J, with 8 bases between. The CDR3 totals 15 residues. The germline CDR1 and CDR2 sequences are LGHDT and YNNKEL (reference sequence). This chain connects TRBV3-1 (or the pseudogene TRBV3-2) to TRBJ1-5, with D tentatively TRBD1 (6 bases). The receptor's source is an elderly man with acute or convalescent COVID-19. The material sequenced was peripheral blood. CDR3 residues: CASSQDRGGNQPQHF. The DNA for the CDR3 is TGTGCCAGCAGCCAAGACAGGGGTGGCAATCAGCCCCAGCATTTT.